This entry lists 8 T cell receptor beta chains sequenced from one sample in a study of blood T cell repertoires in COVID-19. TCRdb's copy holds only in-frame clones and misses some; the assay was immunoSEQ multiplex PCR. The sample lists about 210,000 clones, 87% occurring once. The source material was PBMCs or T cells enriched from blood (not recorded which). Receptor source: a man aged 25 to 40 in a cohort exposed to, infected with or recovered from COVID-19 (not recorded which).

J is TRBJ2-2 and V is TRBV7-2, with TRBD2 matching 11 bases. The CDR3 has 19 amino acids. Germline CDR1 is SGHTA and CDR2 is FQGNSA. The J segment lost 3 bases and the V segment lost 3 bases, leaving 12 bases of the junction unmatched. DNA for the CDR3: TGTGCCAGCAGCTTTCGCTCGCTAGCGGGAGGTTTTTACACCGGGGAGCTGTTTTTT. It is translated as CASSFRSLAGGFYTGELFF.

This chain links TRBV3-1 (or the pseudogene TRBV3-2) with TRBJ2-2; 8 nucleotides agree with TRBD2. After removal of 2 bases from V and 4 bases from J, the junction contained 0 bases not matched to a gene. The CDR3 is 14 residues long. Germline V lookup: CDR1 LGHDT, CDR2 YNNKEL (reference sequence). The CDR3 spells CASSQLAGTGELFF. CDR3 DNA: TGTGCCAGCAGCCAACTAGCGGGCACCGGGGAGCTGTTTTTT.

V gene TRBV19 combines with J gene TRBJ1-5; no clear D. The CDR3 length is 15 residues. The germline gives CDR1 LNHDA, CDR2 SQIVND (reference sequence). Trimming removed 1 base from V and 0 bases from J, with 7 bases in between. The CDR3 region is CASSIGFYSNQPQHF. The CDR3 nucleotides are TGTGCCAGTAGTATAGGGTTCTATAGCAATCAGCCCCAGCATTTT.

V and J are TRBV11-2 and TRBJ2-3; 8 bases are a match to TRBD2. In germline, CDR1 is SGHAT, CDR2 FQNNGV. V lost 4 bases and J lost 5; bases outside the gene matches: 11. The CDR3 covers 16 residues. As DNA, the CDR3 is TGTGCCAGCAGCTCTACCTTTAGCGGGACGGGAGATACGCAGTATTTT. It yields the protein CASSSTFSGTGDTQYF.

This clone appeared a few times. Other DNA sequences in the same sample also yield this CDR3. The chain is built from TRBV11-2 and TRBJ1-1; TRBD1 agrees at 8 bases. CDR3 size: 13 residues. In germline, CDR1 is SGHAT, CDR2 FQNNGV. J gave up 3 bases and V 3 bases, and 0 bases lay outside the gene matches. The CDR3 sequence is CASSLDRDTEAFF. For the CDR3, the DNA is TGTGCCAGCAGCTTGGACAGGGACACTGAAGCTTTCTTT.

For the CDR3, the DNA is TGTGCCAGCAGTTTAGGGGACAGCCTATTCGAGCAGTACTTC. It specifies CASSLGDSLFEQYF. The chain uses TRBV28 and TRBJ2-7; TRBD1 aligns across 7 bases. The J segment lost 6 bases and the V segment lost 2 bases, leaving 7 bases of the junction unmatched. The CDR3 is made up of 14 amino acids. Germline V lookup: CDR1 MDHEN, CDR2 SYDVKM.

DNA for the CDR3: TGTGCCACCAGTGTCATCTTTACAGGGGGACGTCTTACCTACGAGCAGTACTTC. It translates to CATSVIFTGGRLTYEQYF. The chain is built from TRBV24-1 and TRBJ2-7; 8 nucleotides agree with TRBD1. V trimming: 5 bases; J trimming: 2 bases; junction bases outside the gene matches: 16. The length of the CDR3 is 18 residues. Germline V CDR1 and CDR2: KGHDR, SFDVKD.

The chain is built from TRBV6-2 or TRBV6-3 and TRBJ2-3; 13 nucleotides agree with TRBD2. Looked up from germline, CDR1 is MNHEY and CDR2 is SVGEGT. The trim removed 0 bases at V and 2 bases at J, leaving 2 bases unmatched. CDR3 length: 17 residues. CDR3 DNA: TGTGCCAGCAGTTACTCGGGACTAGCGGGATTCACAGATACGCAGTATTTT. The encoded protein is CASSYSGLAGFTDTQYF.